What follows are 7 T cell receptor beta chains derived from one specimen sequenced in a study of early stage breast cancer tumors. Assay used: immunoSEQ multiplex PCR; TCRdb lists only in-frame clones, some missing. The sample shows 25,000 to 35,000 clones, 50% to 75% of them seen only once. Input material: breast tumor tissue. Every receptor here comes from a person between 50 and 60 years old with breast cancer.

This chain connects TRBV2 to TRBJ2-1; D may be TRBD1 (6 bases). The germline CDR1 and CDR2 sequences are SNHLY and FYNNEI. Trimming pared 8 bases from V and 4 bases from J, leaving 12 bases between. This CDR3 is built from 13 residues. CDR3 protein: CASWTDTYNEQFF. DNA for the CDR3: TGTGCCAGCTGGACAGACACTTACAATGAGCAGTTCTTC. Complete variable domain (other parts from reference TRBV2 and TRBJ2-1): EPEVTQTPSHQVTQMGQEVILRCVPISNHLYFYWYRQILGQKVEFLVSFYNNEISEKSEIFDDQFSVERPDGSNFTLKIRSTKLEDSAMYFCASWTDTYNEQFFGPGTRLTVL.

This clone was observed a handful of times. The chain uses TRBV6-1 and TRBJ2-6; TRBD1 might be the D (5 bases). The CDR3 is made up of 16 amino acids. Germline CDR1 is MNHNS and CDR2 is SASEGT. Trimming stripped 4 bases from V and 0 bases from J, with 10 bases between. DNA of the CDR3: TGTGCCAGCAGTGTAACAGGTAGCTCTGGGGCCAACGTCCTGACTTTC. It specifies CASSVTGSSGANVLTF.

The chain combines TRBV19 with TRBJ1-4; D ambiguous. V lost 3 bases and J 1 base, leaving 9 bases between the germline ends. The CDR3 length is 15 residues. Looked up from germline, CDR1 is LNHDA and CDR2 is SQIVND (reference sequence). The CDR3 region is CASSIRSRTNEKLFF. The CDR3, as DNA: TGTGCCAGTAGTATCCGCAGCCGAACTAATGAAAAACTGTTTTTT.

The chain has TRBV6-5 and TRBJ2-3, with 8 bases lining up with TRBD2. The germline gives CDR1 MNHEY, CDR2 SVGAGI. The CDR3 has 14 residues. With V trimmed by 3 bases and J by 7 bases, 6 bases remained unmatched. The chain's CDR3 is CASSYTGLDNTQYF. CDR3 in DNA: TGTGCCAGCAGTTATACGGGACTAGACAATACGCAGTATTTT.

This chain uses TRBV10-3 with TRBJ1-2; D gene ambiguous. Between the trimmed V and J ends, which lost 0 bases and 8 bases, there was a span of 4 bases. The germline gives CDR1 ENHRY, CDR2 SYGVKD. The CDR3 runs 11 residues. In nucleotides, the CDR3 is TGTGCCATCAGTGAGTCCGAAGGCTACACCTTC. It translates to CAISESEGYTF.

CDR3 in amino acids: CASSPPFRWGTDTQYF. CDR3 bases: TGTGCCAGCAGCCCCCCGTTCCGGTGGGGCACAGATACGCAGTATTTT. The chain combines TRBV7-9 with TRBJ2-3; D is uncertain. This CDR3 is built from 16 residues. V shed 5 bases and J shed 1 base, with 16 bases lying between them. Germline V gives CDR1 SEHNR, CDR2 FQNEAQ (reference sequence).

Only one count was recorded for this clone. CDR3 sequence reads: CASTPILSTDTQYF. DNA for the CDR3: TGTGCCAGCACGCCAATTTTAAGCACAGATACGCAGTATTTT. The chain has TRBV2 and TRBJ2-3; D ambiguous. V lost 7 bases to trimming and J lost 0 bases, with 11 bases between them. CDR1 and CDR2 (germline): SNHLY, FYNNEI. This CDR3 is built from 14 residues.